This T cell receptor beta chain was recovered during a study of T cells after yellow fever vaccination. Study context: The authors prepared low-cell-number fractions using SMART-Seq v4 Ultra Low Input. Whole-study results and caveats: Post-booster repertoires contained most primary-vaccination clones again (around 96% CD4, about 90% CD8).

This clonotype was observed a few times. Its specificity is unknown. Using its own MiXCR run on the 5' RACE reads, TCRdb lists one record per CDR3 protein. Seen here are 500,000 to 700,000 distinct CDR3 sequences, 15% to 20% observed once, and the top ten hold approximately 14%. This material consisted of PBMCs, taken 15 days after the yellow fever booster vaccination. This TCR came from a young man who received the YFV17D yellow fever vaccine.

CDR3 sequence (DNA): TGTGCCAGCAGCCTCCGACTAGCGGGCCAACAAGAGACCCAGTACTTC. This codes for CASSLRLAGQQETQYF. The chain employs TRBV3-1 and TRBJ2-5, with 10 nucleotides matching TRBD2. Unmatched junction bases numbered 7, after V lost 4 bases and J lost 2 bases. Germline V lookup: CDR1 LGHDT, CDR2 YNNKEL (reference sequence). This CDR3 is built from 16 residues.